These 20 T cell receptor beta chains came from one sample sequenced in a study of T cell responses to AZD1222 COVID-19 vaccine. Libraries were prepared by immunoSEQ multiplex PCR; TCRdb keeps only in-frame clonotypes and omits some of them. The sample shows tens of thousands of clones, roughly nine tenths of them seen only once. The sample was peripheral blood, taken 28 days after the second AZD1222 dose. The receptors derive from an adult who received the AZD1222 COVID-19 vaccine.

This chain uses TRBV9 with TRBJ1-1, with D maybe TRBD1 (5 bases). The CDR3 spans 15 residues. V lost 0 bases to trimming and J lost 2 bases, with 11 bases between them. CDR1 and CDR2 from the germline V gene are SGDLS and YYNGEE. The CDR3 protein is CASSVAGGKNTEAFF. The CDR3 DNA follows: TGTGCCAGCAGCGTAGCGGGGGGTAAAAACACTGAAGCTTTCTTT.

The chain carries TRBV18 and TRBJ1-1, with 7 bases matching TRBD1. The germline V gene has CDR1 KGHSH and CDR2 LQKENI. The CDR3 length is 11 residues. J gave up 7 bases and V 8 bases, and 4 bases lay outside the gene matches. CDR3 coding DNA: TGTGCCAGCCAACAGGGGAATGAAGCTTTCTTT. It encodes CASQQGNEAFF. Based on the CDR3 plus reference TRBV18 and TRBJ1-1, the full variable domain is NAGVMQNPRHLVRRRGQEARLRCSPMKGHSHVYWYRQLPEEGLKFMVYLQKENIIDESGMPKERFSAEFPKEGPSILRIQQVVRGDSAAYFCASQQGNEAFFGQGTRLTVV.

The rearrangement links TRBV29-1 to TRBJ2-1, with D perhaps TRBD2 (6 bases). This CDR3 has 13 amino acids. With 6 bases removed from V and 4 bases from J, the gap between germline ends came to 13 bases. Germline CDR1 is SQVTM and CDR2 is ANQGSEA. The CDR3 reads CSVTGTGYNEQFF. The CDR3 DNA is TGCAGCGTGACCGGGACTGGTTACAATGAGCAGTTCTTC.

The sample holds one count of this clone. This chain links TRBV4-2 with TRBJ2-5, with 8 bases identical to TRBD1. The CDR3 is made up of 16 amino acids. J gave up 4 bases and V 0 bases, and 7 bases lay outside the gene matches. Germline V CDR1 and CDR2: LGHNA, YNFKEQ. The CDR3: CASSQDAARGRETQYF. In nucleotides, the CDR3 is TGTGCCAGCAGCCAAGATGCCGCCAGGGGGCGAGAGACCCAGTACTTC.

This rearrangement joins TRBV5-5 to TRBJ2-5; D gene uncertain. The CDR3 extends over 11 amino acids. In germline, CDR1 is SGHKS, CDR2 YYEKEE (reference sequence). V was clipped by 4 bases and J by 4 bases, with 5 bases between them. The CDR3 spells CASSDRETQYF. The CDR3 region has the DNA TGTGCCAGCAGCGACCGAGAGACCCAGTACTTC.

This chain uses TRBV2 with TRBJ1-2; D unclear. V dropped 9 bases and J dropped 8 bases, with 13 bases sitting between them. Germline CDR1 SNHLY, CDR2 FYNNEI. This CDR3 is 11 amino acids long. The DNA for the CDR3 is TGTGCCAGTGGGCCCGGGCGGGGCTACACCTTC. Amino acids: CASGPGRGYTF. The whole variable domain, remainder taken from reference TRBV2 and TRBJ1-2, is EPEVTQTPSHQVTQMGQEVILRCVPISNHLYFYWYRQILGQKVEFLVSFYNNEISEKSEIFDDQFSVERPDGSNFTLKIRSTKLEDSAMYFCASGPGRGYTFGSGTRLTVV.

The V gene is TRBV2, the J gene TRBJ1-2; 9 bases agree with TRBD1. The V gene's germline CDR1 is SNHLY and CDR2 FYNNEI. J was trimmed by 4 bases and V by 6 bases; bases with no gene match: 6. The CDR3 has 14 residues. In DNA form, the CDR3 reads TGTGCCAGCAGACAGGACAGGGGAGGCTATGGCTACACCTTC. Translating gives CASRQDRGGYGYTF.

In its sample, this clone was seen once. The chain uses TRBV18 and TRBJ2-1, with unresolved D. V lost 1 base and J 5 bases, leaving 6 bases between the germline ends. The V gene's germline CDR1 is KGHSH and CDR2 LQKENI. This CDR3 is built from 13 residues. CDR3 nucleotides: TGTGCCAGCTCACCACAGCTAAACAATGAGCAGTTCTTC. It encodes CASSPQLNNEQFF.

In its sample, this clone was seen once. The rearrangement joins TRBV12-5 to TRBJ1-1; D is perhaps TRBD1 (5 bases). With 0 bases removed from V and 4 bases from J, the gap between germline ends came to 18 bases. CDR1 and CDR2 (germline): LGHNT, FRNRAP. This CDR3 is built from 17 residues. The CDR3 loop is CASGLVRLEGLGTEAFF. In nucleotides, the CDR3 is TGTGCTAGTGGTTTGGTACGACTAGAGGGGCTAGGCACTGAAGCTTTCTTT.

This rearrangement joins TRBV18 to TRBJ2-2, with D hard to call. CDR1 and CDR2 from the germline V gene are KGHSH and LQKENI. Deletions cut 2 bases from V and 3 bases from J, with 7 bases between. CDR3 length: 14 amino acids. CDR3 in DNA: TGTGCCAGCTCACCATTCAGAGACACCGGGGAGCTGTTTTTT. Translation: CASSPFRDTGELFF.

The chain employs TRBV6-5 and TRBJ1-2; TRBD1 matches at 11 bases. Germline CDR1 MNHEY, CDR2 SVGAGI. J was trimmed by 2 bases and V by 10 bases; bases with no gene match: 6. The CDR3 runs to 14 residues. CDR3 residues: CATGGDRGNYGYTF. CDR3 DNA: TGTGCCACAGGAGGGGACAGGGGGAACTATGGCTACACCTTC.

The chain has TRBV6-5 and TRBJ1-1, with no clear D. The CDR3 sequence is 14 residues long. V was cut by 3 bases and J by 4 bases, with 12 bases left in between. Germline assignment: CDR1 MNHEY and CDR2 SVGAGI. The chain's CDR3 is CASSYGGRGTEAFF. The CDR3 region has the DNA TGTGCCAGCAGTTATGGAGGCAGAGGCACTGAAGCTTTCTTT.

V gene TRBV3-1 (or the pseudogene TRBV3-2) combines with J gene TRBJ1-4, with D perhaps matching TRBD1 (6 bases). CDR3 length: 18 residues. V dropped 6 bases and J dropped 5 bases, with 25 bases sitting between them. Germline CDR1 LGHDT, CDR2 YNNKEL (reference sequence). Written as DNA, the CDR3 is TGTGCCAGCAGGGGAGGGGGACCCTCACCCCCTAGAAATGAAAAACTGTTTTTT. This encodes CASRGGGPSPPRNEKLFF.

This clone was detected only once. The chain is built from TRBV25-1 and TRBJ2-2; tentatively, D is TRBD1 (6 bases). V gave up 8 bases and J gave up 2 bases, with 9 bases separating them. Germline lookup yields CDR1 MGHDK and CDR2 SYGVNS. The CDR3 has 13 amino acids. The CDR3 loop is CASSGQNTGELFF. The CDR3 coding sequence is TGTGCCAGCTCGGGACAAAACACCGGGGAGCTGTTTTTT.

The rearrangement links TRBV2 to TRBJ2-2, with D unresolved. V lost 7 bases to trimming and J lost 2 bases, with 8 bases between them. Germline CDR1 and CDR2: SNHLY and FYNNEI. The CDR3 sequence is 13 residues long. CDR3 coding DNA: TGTGCCAGCAAGCAGGAAAACACCGGGGAGCTGTTTTTT. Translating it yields CASKQENTGELFF. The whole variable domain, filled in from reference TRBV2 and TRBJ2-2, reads EPEVTQTPSHQVTQMGQEVILRCVPISNHLYFYWYRQILGQKVEFLVSFYNNEISEKSEIFDDQFSVERPDGSNFTLKIRSTKLEDSAMYFCASKQENTGELFFGEGSRLTVL.

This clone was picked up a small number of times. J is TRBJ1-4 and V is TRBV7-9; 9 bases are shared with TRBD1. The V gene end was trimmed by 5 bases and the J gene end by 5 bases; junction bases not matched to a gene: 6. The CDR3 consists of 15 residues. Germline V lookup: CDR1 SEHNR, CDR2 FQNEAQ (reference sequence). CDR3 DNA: TGTGCCAGCAGCCCGGGACAGGGATGGAATGAAAAACTGTTTTTT. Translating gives CASSPGQGWNEKLFF.

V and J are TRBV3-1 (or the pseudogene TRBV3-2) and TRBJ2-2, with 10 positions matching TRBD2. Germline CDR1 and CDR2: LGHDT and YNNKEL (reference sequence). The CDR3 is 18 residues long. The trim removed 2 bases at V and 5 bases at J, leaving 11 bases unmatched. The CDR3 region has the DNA TGTGCCAGCAGCCAACTTACTAGCGGGGTCGCCTTTACCGGGGAGCTGTTTTTT. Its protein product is CASSQLTSGVAFTGELFF.

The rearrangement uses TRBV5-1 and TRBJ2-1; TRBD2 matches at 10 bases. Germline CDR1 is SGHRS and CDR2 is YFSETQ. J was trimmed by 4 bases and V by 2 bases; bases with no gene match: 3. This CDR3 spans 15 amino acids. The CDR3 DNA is TGCGCCAGCAGCTTTAGCGGGGGGACTTACAATGAGCAGTTCTTC. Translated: CASSFSGGTYNEQFF.

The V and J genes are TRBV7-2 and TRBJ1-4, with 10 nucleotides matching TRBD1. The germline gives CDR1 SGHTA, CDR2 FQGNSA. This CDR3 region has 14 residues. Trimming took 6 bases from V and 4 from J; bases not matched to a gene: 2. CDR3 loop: CASSRTGGNEKLFF. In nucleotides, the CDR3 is TGTGCCAGCAGTCGGACAGGGGGTAATGAAAAACTGTTTTTT.

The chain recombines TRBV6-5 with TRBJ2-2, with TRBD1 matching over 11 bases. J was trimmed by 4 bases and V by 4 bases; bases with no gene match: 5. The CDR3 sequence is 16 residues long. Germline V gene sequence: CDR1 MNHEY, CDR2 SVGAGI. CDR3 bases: TGTGCCAGCAGTTCTAGGACAGGGGGCATCACCGGGGAGCTGTTTTTT. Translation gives CASSSRTGGITGELFF.